The 18 T cell receptor beta chains below were found in one sample sequenced in a study of cytomegalovirus exposure and HLA in healthy donors. Use of 60 Vbeta and 13 Jbeta primers characterized the PCR. Method: immunoSEQ multiplex PCR; TCRdb's copy keeps in-frame clones and lacks some. The table has 200,000 to 300,000 clones, about four fifths seen once. Sequencing was carried out using PBMCs. These receptors originate from a middle-aged woman in good health and CMV-seropositive.

The V and J genes are TRBV19 and TRBJ2-2; D possibly corresponds to TRBD1 (5 bases). CDR3 length equals 14 residues. Germline CDR1 LNHDA, CDR2 SQIVND (reference sequence). V shed 5 bases and J shed 4 bases, with 11 bases lying between them. The chain's CDR3 is CASSSGWGTGELFF. CDR3 nucleotide sequence: TGTGCCAGTAGTTCAGGGTGGGGCACCGGGGAGCTGTTTTTT.

J is TRBJ2-7 and V is TRBV6-5, with TRBD2 matching over 7 bases. Germline CDR1 reads MNHEY; CDR2 reads SVGAGI. The CDR3 runs 14 residues. Trimming took 7 bases from V and 7 from J; bases not matched to a gene: 13. This CDR3 reads CASNRKRDLGEQYF. The CDR3 region has the DNA TGTGCCAGCAATCGCAAGCGGGACCTGGGGGAGCAGTACTTC.

This clone came up once. V gene TRBV14 combines with J gene TRBJ2-3; unclear D gene. From germline, CDR1 is SGHDN and CDR2 FVKESK. Trimming removed 1 base from V and 3 bases from J, with 5 bases in between. The CDR3 length is 13 residues. The CDR3: CASSQVRTDTQYF. The CDR3 region has the DNA TGTGCCAGCAGCCAAGTGAGGACAGATACGCAGTATTTT.

As to this clone: This specimen includes other DNA sequences encoding the same CDR3. This rearrangement joins TRBV7-2 to TRBJ2-3, with 15 bases matching TRBD2. With 3 bases clipped from V and 0 bases from J, the junction kept 4 bases outside the gene matches. This CDR3 is built from 18 residues. Germline CDR1 reads SGHTA; CDR2 reads FQGNSA. The CDR3 bases are TGTGCCAGCAGCTTTTGGACTAGCGGGAGGGCCAGCACAGATACGCAGTATTTT. Translated, it gives CASSFWTSGRASTDTQYF. Full variable domain (remainder filled in from reference TRBV7-2 and TRBJ2-3): GAGVSQSPSNKVTEKGKDVELRCDPISGHTALYWYRQSLGQGLEFLIYFQGNSAPDKSGLPSDRFSAERTGGSVSTLTIQRTQQEDSAVYLCASSFWTSGRASTDTQYFGPGTRLTVL.

This chain uses TRBV29-1 with TRBJ2-1; no definite D call. This CDR3 is built from 12 residues. Per the germline V gene, CDR1 is SQVTM and CDR2 is ANQGSEA. V was shortened by 3 bases and J by 5 bases, with 8 bases between the two germline ends. CDR3 region: CSVERYDNEQFF. The DNA of the CDR3 is TGCAGCGTTGAGCGGTACGACAATGAGCAGTTCTTC.

The rearrangement links TRBV7-2 to TRBJ2-1; D uncertain. From germline, CDR1 is SGHTA and CDR2 FQGNSA. CDR3 size: 12 residues. Trimming left V 3 bases short and J 6 bases short, with 6 bases between. In DNA form, the CDR3 reads TGTGCCAGCAGCTTTTACGGCAATGAGCAGTTCTTC. Its translation: CASSFYGNEQFF. Full variable domain (outside the CDR3, taken from reference TRBV7-2 and TRBJ2-1): GAGVSQSPSNKVTEKGKDVELRCDPISGHTALYWYRQSLGQGLEFLIYFQGNSAPDKSGLPSDRFSAERTGGSVSTLTIQRTQQEDSAVYLCASSFYGNEQFFGPGTRLTVL.

The chain recombines TRBV27 with TRBJ2-7; tentatively, D is TRBD2 (5 bases). Trimming removed 7 bases at V and 3 bases at J, with 16 bases between. The CDR3 is made up of 14 amino acids. The germline gives CDR1 MNHEY, CDR2 SMNVEV (reference sequence). CDR3 DNA: TGTGCCAGCACTCGTACCGACGGACTCTACGAGCAGTACTTC. Its protein product is CASTRTDGLYEQYF.

This clone was recorded only once. The genes are TRBV7-9 and TRBJ2-7; 8 bases match TRBD1. Losses at the gene ends were 8 bases for V and 2 bases for J; bases not matched to a gene: 8. The germline CDR1 and CDR2 sequences are SEHNR and FQNEAQ (reference sequence). This CDR3 is built from 14 residues. This CDR3 is CASAGRDRTYEQYF. CDR3 nucleotide sequence: TGTGCCAGCGCAGGCCGGGACAGGACCTACGAGCAGTACTTC.

J is TRBJ2-7 and V is TRBV10-3; 13 positions agree with TRBD2. The germline V gene has CDR1 ENHRY and CDR2 SYGVKD. The trim removed 2 bases at V and 4 bases at J, leaving 11 bases unmatched. The CDR3 sequence is 18 residues long. Here the CDR3 reads CAISEDHGLAGVSYEQYF. The CDR3 nucleotides read TGTGCCATCAGTGAGGACCACGGACTAGCGGGAGTATCTTACGAGCAGTACTTC.

V and J are TRBV19 and TRBJ1-2, with D uncertain. Per germline, CDR1 LNHDA and CDR2 SQIVND (reference sequence). The length of the CDR3 is 14 residues. The V gene lost 1 base and the J gene lost 4 bases, with 10 bases spanning the gap. DNA for the CDR3: TGTGCCAGTAGTATAGCCCAAGGGAGCTATGGCTACACCTTC. Its translation is CASSIAQGSYGYTF.

In this sample, this clone turned up once. This rearrangement joins TRBV10-1 to TRBJ2-6, with unresolved D. Germline V gene data show CDR1 as WNHNN and CDR2 as SYGVQD (reference sequence). This CDR3 is 13 amino acids long. The CDR3 region has the DNA TGCGGCAGGTCGAGCTCTGGGGCCAACGTCCTGACTTTC. Translated, it gives CGRSSSGANVLTF.

J is TRBJ2-7 and V is TRBV11-2, with TRBD1 matching over 7 bases. The germline gives CDR1 SGHAT, CDR2 FQNNGV. This CDR3 has 14 amino acids. V shed 3 bases and J 6 bases; nucleotides not matched to a gene: 8. CDR3 amino acids: CASSFPGQFIEQYF. The DNA of the CDR3 is TGTGCCAGCAGCTTCCCGGGACAGTTCATCGAGCAGTACTTC.

The genes are TRBV28 and TRBJ1-2, with TRBD1 as a possible D gene (6 bases). CDR1 and CDR2 (germline): MDHEN, SYDVKM. This CDR3 comprises 18 residues. V was trimmed by 5 bases and J by 1 base, leaving 23 bases between them. This chain's CDR3 is CASSPQGARHNDNYGYTF. The CDR3 nucleotides are TGTGCCAGCAGTCCACAGGGAGCGCGACACAACGATAACTATGGCTACACCTTC.

The sample holds a few counts of this clone. V and J are TRBV6-5 and TRBJ2-5; no definite D call. The last part of the DNA fits TRBJ2-7 better; the J call may be wrong. Germline CDR1 MNHEY, CDR2 SVGAGI. CDR3 length equals 13 residues. For the CDR3, the DNA is TGTGCCAGCAGGCCCACAGCAAACCACGAGCAGTACTTC. Its protein product is CASRPTANHEQYF.

The gene calls are TRBV29-1 and TRBJ2-1; no clear D. The CDR3 consists of 14 residues. V lost 6 bases, J lost 0 bases, and 12 bases lay in between. Germline values: CDR1 SQVTM, CDR2 ANQGSEA. The CDR3 loop is CSVDASVSYNEQFF. CDR3 nucleotides: TGCAGCGTCGACGCCAGCGTCTCCTACAATGAGCAGTTCTTC.

The chain is built from TRBV6-1 and TRBJ2-3; 8 bases are a match to TRBD1. The germline gives CDR1 MNHNS, CDR2 SASEGT. The CDR3 is 15 amino acids. V shed 4 bases and J 0 bases; nucleotides not matched to a gene: 3. CDR3 sequence (DNA): TGTGCCAGCAGTGGGGGACAGGATAGCACAGATACGCAGTATTTT. This translates into CASSGGQDSTDTQYF.

The chain is built from TRBV19 and TRBJ1-1; TRBD1 agrees at 7 bases. From germline, CDR1 is LNHDA and CDR2 SQIVND (reference sequence). V shed 10 bases and J 0 bases; nucleotides not matched to a gene: 17. This CDR3 comprises 17 residues. The CDR3 DNA reads TGTGCCACCGCCCAAACAGGGGCCAGAAGGATGAACACTGAAGCTTTCTTT. The encoded protein is CATAQTGARRMNTEAFF.

The rearrangement links TRBV7-6 to TRBJ2-2, with 8 bases lining up with TRBD2. CDR1 and CDR2 from the germline V gene are SGHVS and FNYEAQ. V trimming: 3 bases; J trimming: 6 bases; junction bases outside the gene matches: 6. CDR3 length: 15 residues. The CDR3, as DNA: TGTGCCAGCAGCTTTTACGGGAGGGCCGCCGGGGAGCTGTTTTTT. Translation gives CASSFYGRAAGELFF.